A single sample is the source of the 24 T cell receptor beta chains below, sequenced in a study of blood T cells in healthy people across ages. A second roughly 6 to 11 cycle PCR used barcoded and J-beta primers. TCRdb redid the calling of the 5' RACE reads with MiXCR, one entry per CDR3 protein. This sample has more than 900,000 distinct CDR3 sequences, with roughly 24% found just once. These data are also associated with another study on T cells of mothers and their children.

Sequenced sample: blood. All receptors derive from a girl aged 2 to 9 in good health.

The table lists this clonotype with a few counts. At one end, the junction sequence differs from germline, possibly due to a read error. The genes are TRBV7-6 and TRBJ2-7; 10 bases agree with TRBD2. CDR3 length equals 17 residues. Germline CDR1 and CDR2: SGHVS and FNYEAQ. CDR3 nucleotide sequence: TGTGCCAGTAGCTTAGCGATCGGAGCGGGAGGGCCCGGCGAGCAGTACTTC. Translating gives CASSLAIGAGGPGEQYF.

The J gene is TRBJ2-5, the V gene TRBV29-1; possibly TRBD2 for D (6 bases). This CDR3 is 13 amino acids long. CDR1 is SQVTM and CDR2 is ANQGSEA in the germline V gene. V dropped 8 bases and J dropped 6 bases, with 19 bases sitting between them. The CDR3 nucleotides are TGCAGCACCGGGAGAGGGGAGTTGAAGACCCAGTACTTC. Its translation is CSTGRGELKTQYF.

This rearrangement joins TRBV7-9 to TRBJ2-7, with D perhaps matching TRBD1 (6 bases). The CDR3 has 15 amino acids. Germline values: CDR1 SEHNR, CDR2 FQNEAQ (reference sequence). V lost 5 bases and J 4 bases, leaving 18 bases between the germline ends. The CDR3 loop is CASSPLWTERYEQYF. DNA of the CDR3: TGTGCCAGCAGCCCCCTCTGGACAGAGCGATACGAGCAGTACTTC.

This clonotype was picked up many times. At one boundary the junction diverges from the germline segment, which might be a read error. The chain carries TRBV4-2 and TRBJ2-3; D is undetermined. CDR3 length: 12 residues. CDR1 is LGHNA and CDR2 is YNFKEQ in the germline V gene. As DNA, the CDR3 is TGCGCCAGCAGCCAAGGGCCAGATACGCAGTATTTT. It encodes CASSQGPDTQYF.

The J gene is TRBJ1-6, the V gene TRBV3-1; D possibly corresponds to TRBD1 (5 bases). The CDR3 runs 16 residues. Germline V gene sequence: CDR1 LGHDT, CDR2 YNNKEL (reference sequence). V gave up 1 base and J gave up 5 bases, with 12 bases separating them. The CDR3 sequence: CASSQARGRNNSPLHF. In DNA, the CDR3 is TGTGCCAGCAGCCAAGCGAGGGGACGGAATAATTCACCCCTCCACTTT.

A few counts support this clonotype. J is TRBJ2-1 and V is TRBV24-1, with TRBD1 matching over 9 bases. The CDR3 loop spans 14 amino acids. The germline V gene has CDR1 KGHDR and CDR2 SFDVKD. V was clipped by 9 bases and J by 8 bases; unmatched bases: 10. In DNA form, the CDR3 reads TGTGCCACCTCTACAGGGGGCGAAAAGGATGAGCAGTTCTTC. Amino acid sequence: CATSTGGEKDEQFF.

The table lists this clonotype with a few counts. The V gene is TRBV28, the J gene TRBJ2-2; no definite D call. Trimming shortened V by 5 bases and J by 6 bases, and 13 bases separated the two germline ends. The length of the CDR3 is 14 residues. Germline values: CDR1 MDHEN, CDR2 SYDVKM. CDR3 nucleotide sequence: TGTGCCAGCAGTCCCCCGGCGGTGGCCGGGGAGCTGTTTTTT. Translation gives CASSPPAVAGELFF.

J is TRBJ1-6 and V is TRBV6-5; D ambiguous. The V end lost 3 bases, the J end lost 10 bases, and 7 bases lay between the germline ends. Germline V gene sequence: CDR1 MNHEY, CDR2 SVGAGI. The CDR3 is made up of 12 amino acids. In nucleotides, the CDR3 is TGTGCCAGCAGTTATAGGCAGTCACCCCTCCACTTT. Encoded protein: CASSYRQSPLHF.

The rearrangement uses TRBV25-1 and TRBJ2-7; the match to TRBD2 covers 7 bases. V was pared by 11 bases and J by 0 bases, with 7 bases of the junction left unmatched. Looked up from germline, CDR1 is MGHDK and CDR2 is SYGVNS. CDR3 length equals 13 residues. The CDR3 bases are TGTGCCCCGACGGGGGGAGGCTCCTACGAGCAGTACTTC. Protein: CAPTGGGSYEQYF.

The chain recombines TRBV20-1 with TRBJ2-4; TRBD1 matches at 7 bases. The CDR3 extends over 15 amino acids. Trimming cost V 5 bases and J 5 bases; bases outside gene matches: 12. Germline V gene data show CDR1 as DFQATT and CDR2 as SNEGSKA (reference sequence). The CDR3, as DNA: TGCAGTGCTTTTTTCCCCGGGACAGAGGAAAACATTCAGTACTTC. Translation gives CSAFFPGTEENIQYF.

CDR3 loop: CASSYRERGVGEKLFF. As DNA, the CDR3 is TGTGCCAGCAGTTACAGAGAGAGGGGGGTGGGTGAAAAACTGTTTTTT. This chain uses TRBV6-5 with TRBJ1-4, with D possibly matching TRBD1 (6 bases). The CDR3 sequence is 16 residues long. V was clipped by 2 bases and J by 7 bases, with 17 bases between them. CDR1 is MNHEY and CDR2 is SVGAGI in the germline V gene.

The chain has TRBV29-1 and TRBJ1-1; TRBD1 agrees at 11 bases. CDR3 length equals 15 residues. With 6 bases clipped from V and 5 bases from J, the junction kept 11 bases outside the gene matches. Germline V CDR1 and CDR2: SQVTM, ANQGSEA. CDR3 sequence: CSVGTGTGGETEAFF. DNA of the CDR3: TGCAGCGTGGGGACCGGGACAGGGGGGGAGACTGAAGCTTTCTTT. The full variable domain, with the rest looked up from reference TRBV29-1 and TRBJ1-1, is SAVISQKPSRDICQRGTSLTIQCQVDSQVTMMFWYRQQPGQSLTLIATANQGSEATYESGFVIDKFPISRPNLTFSTLTVSNMSPEDSSIYLCSVGTGTGGETEAFFGQGTRLTVV.

This clonotype appeared a few times. V and J are TRBV6-2 or TRBV6-3 and TRBJ2-4; D gene ambiguous. The V gene lost 6 bases and the J gene lost 6 bases, with 24 bases spanning the gap. The V gene's germline CDR1 is MNHEY and CDR2 SVGEGT. CDR3 length equals 17 residues. CDR3 loop: CASSLSTPKLPGNIQYF. The CDR3 DNA reads as TGTGCCAGCAGCCTTTCTACTCCGAAGTTGCCCGGAAACATTCAGTACTTC.

There are a few counts of this clonotype. The junction shows a germline mismatch at one end, possibly a read error. The chain has TRBV24-1 and TRBJ2-1; D unclear. The CDR3 has 16 residues. Germline-derived CDR1 and CDR2 are KGHDR and SFDVKD. The CDR3 is CATSDPDPRSYNGQFF. CDR3 sequence (DNA): TGTGCCACCAGTGATCCAGATCCCCGCTCCTACAATGGGCAGTTCTTC.

This clonotype was counted a few times. V is TRBV28 and J is TRBJ2-1, with no clear D. There are 11 residues in the CDR3. Trimming took off 5 bases at V and 10 bases at J, with 9 bases between the two ends. The germline V gene encodes CDR1 MDHEN and CDR2 SYDVKM. CDR3 DNA: TGTGCCAGCAGTCTCCCATACGAGCAGTTCTTC. Its translation is CASSLPYEQFF.

This clonotype showed up just a few times. The V and J genes are TRBV6-5 and TRBJ1-6; 8 bases align to TRBD1. J lost 10 bases, V lost 3 bases, and 11 bases had no gene match. CDR3 length: 16 amino acids. Germline lookup yields CDR1 MNHEY and CDR2 SVGAGI. Here the CDR3 DNA reads TGTGCCAGCAGTTATTTTCAGGGGGCGCCTAACTCACCCCTCCACTTT. Translating it yields CASSYFQGAPNSPLHF.

The chain uses TRBV5-1 and TRBJ1-2; TRBD1 matches at 7 bases. CDR1 SGHRS and CDR2 YFSETQ come from the germline V gene. This CDR3 comprises 20 residues. The junction had 20 bases not matched to a gene; V was cut back by 0 bases and J by 3 bases. CDR3 nucleotide sequence: TGCGCCAGCAGCTTGGCCACTTGGTATTCAGACGACAGGGACTACTATGGCTACACCTTC. Its protein is CASSLATWYSDDRDYYGYTF.

The CDR3 region is CASRNSGTGRNQPQHF. The CDR3 DNA sequence: TGTGCCAGCAGAAACTCCGGGACAGGGCGGAATCAGCCCCAGCATTTT. V is TRBV12-3 or TRBV12-4 and J is TRBJ1-5, with 9 bases identical to TRBD1. The CDR3 has 16 residues. V shed 6 bases and J 4 bases; nucleotides not matched to a gene: 10.

The rearrangement uses TRBV7-3 and TRBJ2-1, with 12 bases matching TRBD2. The ends lost 4 bases at V and 9 bases at J; junction bases unmatched: 4. Germline CDR1 SGHTA, CDR2 FQGTGA. The CDR3 has 14 residues. The CDR3 coding sequence is TGTGCCAGCAGCTCGCCTAGCGGGAGGGGTGAGCAGTTCTTC. Its translation: CASSSPSGRGEQFF. The entire variable domain, with the rest obtained from reference TRBV7-3 and TRBJ2-1, is as follows: GAGVSQTPSNKVTEKGKYVELRCDPISGHTALYWYRQSLGQGPEFLIYFQGTGAADDSGLPNDRFFAVRPEGSVSTLKIQRTERGDSAVYLCASSSPSGRGEQFFGPGTRLTVL.

This clonotype was found a few times. The V and J genes are TRBV4-3 and TRBJ1-2, with D unclear. V lost 1 base, J lost 5 bases, and 14 bases lay in between. CDR3 length: 15 amino acids. The V gene's germline CDR1 is LGHNA and CDR2 YSLEER. The CDR3: CASSQGEAGGYGYTF. The CDR3 bases are TGCGCCAGCAGCCAAGGGGAGGCAGGAGGATATGGCTACACCTTC.

The chain combines TRBV3-1 with TRBJ1-2; D uncertain. Germline V gene sequence: CDR1 LGHDT, CDR2 YNNKEL (reference sequence). The CDR3 totals 14 residues. V shed 4 bases and J shed 5 bases, with 14 bases lying between them. CDR3 region: CASSLGGTRYGYTF. The CDR3 DNA sequence: TGTGCCAGCAGCCTAGGAGGTACCCGTTATGGCTACACCTTC.

This clonotype was seen a few times. The V and J genes are TRBV29-1 and TRBJ2-5; 7 bases are a match to TRBD1. V shed 8 bases, J shed 9 bases, and the junction held 18 bases outside the gene matches. This CDR3 has 14 residues. Germline-derived CDR1 and CDR2 are SQVTM and ANQGSEA. The CDR3 loop reads CSSEPRDSGGAQYF. CDR3 nucleotides: TGCAGCTCCGAACCCCGGGACAGTGGTGGGGCCCAGTACTTC.

The CDR3 is CASSLKMRKEQFF. CDR3 bases: TGTGCCAGCAGTTTAAAAATGAGAAAGGAGCAGTTCTTC. The genes are TRBV12-3 or TRBV12-4 and TRBJ2-1; D unresolved. V lost 2 bases to trimming and J lost 10 bases, with 12 bases between them. The CDR3 extends over 13 amino acids.

In its sample, this clonotype was seen a few times. V gene TRBV20-1 combines with J gene TRBJ2-1; no firm D call. The ends were cut back, 2 bases at V and 3 bases at J, with 14 bases in the middle. The CDR3 contains 15 residues. Germline lookup yields CDR1 DFQATT and CDR2 SNEGSKA (reference sequence). The CDR3 DNA is TGCAGTGCTAGAATGGCAGGTCAGCGCTACAATGAGCAGTTCTTC. It codes for CSARMAGQRYNEQFF.